This paragraph covers one T cell receptor beta chain sequence. Profiling relied on immunoSEQ multiplex PCR, and the TCRdb table lists in-frame clones only, not all of them. This sample carries tens of thousands of clones, nearly 90% of them seen once, and the ten largest clones take 0.5% to 0.65%. This sample is part of a study of T cell changes during pregnancy in multiple sclerosis. The sequencing used CD4+ T cells from peripheral blood mononuclear cells, collected in the third trimester of pregnancy. The receptor comes from a female donor in good health, enrolled as a control in a pregnancy study.

The CDR3 coding sequence is TGTGCCAGCTCACCGGGACATTCCATGAACACTGAAGCTTTCTTT. Its protein is CASSPGHSMNTEAFF. The chain joins TRBV18 to TRBJ1-1, with D maybe TRBD1 (6 bases). Germline V CDR1 and CDR2: KGHSH, LQKENI. The CDR3 is 15 amino acids. Between the trimmed V and J ends, which lost 3 bases and 0 bases, there was a span of 11 bases.